These 5 T cell receptor beta chains came from one sample sequenced in a study of shared clonotypes between healthy human individuals. The method was immunoSEQ multiplex PCR; TCRdb's version includes in-frame clones alone and lacks a portion of them. The repertoire holds 2 million to 3 million clones, with over 85% as singletons. Material: naive CD4+ T cells from PBMCs. Subset denoted: CD45RA+ positively selected. These receptors all stem from a man in his late teens or twenties in good health. Some clones in this sample may be carry-over from other donors' samples.

The chain combines TRBV30 with TRBJ1-3; D not certain. V dropped 1 base and J dropped 0 bases, with 7 bases sitting between them. The CDR3 covers 14 residues. Germline CDR1 GTSNPN, CDR2 SVGIG (reference sequence). The DNA for the CDR3 is TGTGCCTGGAGTGGGCTCGACTCTGGAAACACCATATATTTT. Amino acid sequence: CAWSGLDSGNTIYF.

The table lists this clone with a count of one. The chain carries TRBV2 and TRBJ1-5, with 9 bases identical to TRBD1. The CDR3 covers 14 residues. Trimming took 7 bases from V and 8 from J; bases not matched to a gene: 9. From germline, CDR1 is SNHLY and CDR2 FYNNEI. The CDR3 spells CASKGGQGFEPQHF. For the CDR3, the DNA is TGTGCCAGCAAGGGGGGACAGGGCTTCGAGCCCCAGCATTTT.

The V call is TRBV5-4, the J call TRBJ2-7; possible D gene TRBD1, 6 bases. V lost 1 base and J 2 bases, leaving 10 bases between the germline ends. CDR3 length equals 14 residues. The germline V gene has CDR1 SGHNT and CDR2 YYREEE (reference sequence). The CDR3 protein is CASSLRQETYEQYF. As DNA, the CDR3 is TGTGCCAGCAGCTTGAGACAGGAGACCTACGAGCAGTACTTC.

This clone was detected only a few times. This sequence joins TRBV21-1 and TRBJ2-7; TRBD2 is the table's D call, not checked against the DNA. TRBV21-1 has pseudogene status. This CDR3 is built from 14 residues. The CDR3 bases are TGTGCCAGCAGCACTGGTCGGCGGGACTACGAGCAGTACTTC. Protein sequence: CASSTGRRDYEQYF.

This clone was recorded only once. The sample contains more than one DNA sequence encoding this CDR3. The genes are TRBV5-1 and TRBJ2-7, with 11 bases fitting TRBD1. V gave up 0 bases and J gave up 6 bases; unmatched junction bases: 5. CDR1 is SGHRS, CDR2 YFSETQ, per germline. The CDR3 is 15 residues long. The chain's CDR3 is CASSLGDRGTGEQYF. The CDR3 DNA sequence: TGCGCCAGCAGCTTGGGGGACAGGGGGACGGGCGAGCAGTACTTC.